This T cell receptor beta chain was found in a study of blood T cells in healthy people across ages. Findings and limits, study-wide: Per million T cells, TCR beta diversity dropped roughly linearly as age increased.

Worth noting for this clonotype: What it binds is unknown.

The second PCR ran roughly 7 to 12 cycles with a sample-barcoded 5' primer and J-beta primers. Template switching added a 12-random-nucleotide identifier to every cDNA molecule. TCRdb reanalysed the 5' RACE reads using MiXCR and keeps one entry per CDR3 protein. This table holds 1.8 million or so distinct CDR3 sequences, 30% to 40% found once. Germline V CDR1 and CDR2: SGHNT, YENEEA. This CDR3 has 15 residues. Trimming took 2 bases from V and 10 from J; bases not matched to a gene: 11. Peripheral blood was drawn, approximately 10 milliliters per donor. PBMCs numbering at least 6 million were isolated per sample.

Material: blood. This receptor was identified in a human donor in good health. This chain connects TRBV11-3 to TRBJ2-1; TRBD1 matches 7 bases. The CDR3 DNA reads TGTGCCAGCAGCTTACACAGGGGCGCCGATAGGGAGCAGTTCTTC. Its translation: CASSLHRGADREQFF.